The source of this TCR beta chain is a study of blood T cell repertoires in COVID-19. Study-level information: T cells, B-cell-depleted T cells, or PBMCs supplied cDNA or gDNA.

Some clones are missing from TCRdb's copy, which holds only in-frame ones; the method was immunoSEQ multiplex PCR. The sample consists of around 140,000 clones, about nine tenths of them appearing once. The ends were cut back, 1 base at V and 2 bases at J, with 9 bases in the middle. CDR1 and CDR2 (germline): MNHNS, SASEGT. CDR3 length equals 15 residues. The sequence was obtained from a man in his 60s who had recovered from COVID-19. The rearrangement links TRBV6-1 to TRBJ2-1; TRBD2 is a possible D gene (5 bases). The sequenced sample was PBMCs or T cells enriched from blood (not recorded which). The CDR3 DNA is TGTGCCAGCAGTGAAGAGGGAGCCGCCTACAATGAGCAGTTCTTC. Translation gives CASSEEGAAYNEQFF.